These T cell receptor beta chains were read from a single sample in a study of cytomegalovirus exposure and HLA in healthy donors. The assay was immunoSEQ multiplex PCR, and TCRdb's table has in-frame clones only and misses some. The sample lists fewer than 200,000 clones, approximately 71% occurring once. Sequences were obtained from PBMCs. Receptor source: a young woman in good health and CMV-seropositive. Each CDR3 is given with its conserved first and last residue. Fields, in order: V gene, D gene, J gene, clone size, CDR3 DNA, CDR3 protein. A D gene is named only where the DNA matches it firmly. Expanded clones get a size class; other rows say once, few or many, or leave the size out.

TRBV29-1,TRBD1,TRBJ2-2,NA,TGCAGCGCTTGGGGACAGGGGTATCAAACCGGGGAGCTGTTTTTT,CSAWGQGYQTGELFF
TRBV30,TRBD1,TRBJ1-3,once,TGTGCCTGGGAATCGGGACAGAGAAACACCATATATTTT,CAWESGQRNTIYF
TRBV10-3,TRBD1,TRBJ1-2,few,TGTGCCATCAGTCGGGACAGGGAATCTGCCTACACCTTC,CAISRDRESAYTF
TRBV18,TRBD2,TRBJ2-1,few,TGTGCCAGCTCACCATCGGGGACTAGCGGGAGCGATGGATACAATGAGCAGTTCTTC,CASSPSGTSGSDGYNEQFF
TRBV7-3,TRBD2,TRBJ2-7,NA,TGTGCCAGCAGCTTATTGGCGGGAGCCTCCTACGAGCAGTACTTC,CASSLLAGASYEQYF
TRBV7-9,NA,TRBJ2-7,NA,TGTGCCAGCCTACGTGAGGGGGGGACTCCCTACGAGCAGTACTTC,CASLREGGTPYEQYF
TRBV9,TRBD1,TRBJ1-6,NA,TGTGCCAGCAGCGCAGGGGGCATGATCAATTCACCCCTCCACTTT,CASSAGGMINSPLHF
TRBV6-6,TRBD2,TRBJ2-1,NA,TGTGCCAGCAGAGGCCTAACTAGCGGCAGTAACAATGAGCAGTTCTTC,CASRGLTSGSNNEQFF
TRBV6-4,NA,TRBJ2-1,NA,TGTGCCAGCAGTGACTCCAGCGCGCGGGAGCAGTTCTTC,CASSDSSAREQFF
TRBV6-5,NA,TRBJ2-7,few,TGTGCCAGCAGTTACAGCGGATTCTACGAGCAGTACTTC,CASSYSGFYEQYF
TRBV7-8,TRBD1,TRBJ2-7,once,TGTGCCAGCAGCGTCGGGACAGGGGGCAGGTACGAGCAGTACTTC,CASSVGTGGRYEQYF
TRBV7-9,TRBD1,TRBJ2-1,NA,TGTGCCACCCTGACAGGGGGATACAATGAGCAGTTCTTC,CATLTGGYNEQFF
TRBV4-1,NA,TRBJ2-7,NA,TGCGCCAGCAGCCAAGTCTCTACTAAGGAGCAGTACTTC,CASSQVSTKEQYF
TRBV18,TRBD1,TRBJ2-2,NA,TGTGCCAGCTCACCACCGGGGGACAGAGGATCGCACGGGGAGCTGTTTTTT,CASSPPGDRGSHGELFF
TRBV2,NA,TRBJ1-2,NA,TGTGCCAGCAGCCACCAGGGCCCCGGCTACACCTTC,CASSHQGPGYTF
TRBV5-6,TRBD2,TRBJ2-1,NA,TGTGCCAGCAGCTTTGTGACTGGGCTAGCGGGGGGAAATGAGCAGTTCTTC,CASSFVTGLAGGNEQFF
TRBV6-5,TRBD1,TRBJ1-1,NA,TGTGCCAGCAGCAGGGACAGGGGGAAGACTGAAGCTTTCTTT,CASSRDRGKTEAFF
TRBV27,TRBD1,TRBJ2-7,NA,TGTGCCAGCAGGAGACAGGGGGCATTCGACGAGCAGTACTTC,CASRRQGAFDEQYF
TRBV6-5,NA,TRBJ1-1,NA,TGTGCCAGCAGTCCTCCAGGGAGGGGGAACACTGAAGCTTTCTTT,CASSPPGRGNTEAFF
TRBV6-5,TRBD2,TRBJ2-7,NA,TGTGCCAGCAGTTGGACTAGGGGTAGCTCCTACGAGCAGTACTTC,CASSWTRGSSYEQYF
TRBV2,NA,TRBJ1-1,few,TGTGCCAGCTTTCCTACCCCAGGCACTGAAGCTTTCTTT,CASFPTPGTEAFF
TRBV30,NA,TRBJ1-3,NA,TGTGCCCATGGATGGGGGGGCTCTGGAAACACCATATATTTT,CAHGWGGSGNTIYF
TRBV28,TRBD1,TRBJ1-4,NA,TGTGCCAGCAACCCCGGACAGGGGGTGGGTGAAAAACTGTTTTTT,CASNPGQGVGEKLFF
TRBV7-2,NA,TRBJ2-2,NA,TGTGCCAGCAGCCCGAGGAGGGAGCTCGGGGAGCTGTTTTTT,CASSPRRELGELFF
TRBV6-6,TRBD1,TRBJ1-3,NA,TGTGCCAGCGCAAGACAGGGGGGAAACACCATATATTTT,CASARQGGNTIYF
TRBV27,NA,TRBJ1-5,NA,TGTGCCAGCGGCAGGGATGAGCCCCAGCATTTT,CASGRDEPQHF
TRBV4-2,TRBD1,TRBJ2-7,once,TGTGCCAGCAGCCAAGATCCATGGCAGGGGGCGGGCGAGCAGTACTTC,CASSQDPWQGAGEQYF
TRBV6-5,NA,TRBJ1-2,NA,TGTGCCAGCAGTTACTTATGGCCGCTCAACTATGGCTACACCTTC,CASSYLWPLNYGYTF
TRBV7-2,NA,TRBJ2-7,NA,TGTGCCAGCAACTCTACTACCTGGTACGAGCAGTACTTC,CASNSTTWYEQYF
TRBV4-1,TRBD1,TRBJ1-2,few,TGCGCCAGCTCCTACCCGGGGACAGGGAAGAGAGATGGCTACACCTTC,CASSYPGTGKRDGYTF
TRBV7-9,NA,TRBJ2-7,few,TGTGCCAGCAGCTTTCGCGAGGGCATTTTTTACGAGCAGTACTTC,CASSFREGIFYEQYF
TRBV19,NA,TRBJ1-5,NA,TGTGCCAGTAGTATAAGTGGCGTTACAGGGACGCATTTT,CASSISGVTGTHF
TRBV5-4,TRBD2,TRBJ2-5,NA,TGTGCCAGCAGCTTGGGACTAGCGGGGTATCAAGAGACCCAGTACTTC,CASSLGLAGYQETQYF
TRBV9,TRBD1,TRBJ2-7,NA,TGTGCCAGCAGCGTAGCGGGACAGGAGACCTACCGTAACGAGCAGTACTTC,CASSVAGQETYRNEQYF
TRBV10-3,NA,TRBJ2-1,few,TGTGCCATCGGGGCAGGGGCCTACAATGAGCAGTTCTTC,CAIGAGAYNEQFF
TRBV7-3,NA,TRBJ2-1,few,TGTGCCAGCAGCTCCGCTCAAGGGAGCCTATACAATGAGCAGTTCTTC,CASSSAQGSLYNEQFF
TRBV19,NA,TRBJ1-2,NA,TGTGCCAGTAGTATGGGAAGCGGGGGCGGCTACACCTTC,CASSMGSGGGYTF
TRBV10-3,TRBD1,TRBJ2-3,NA,TGTGCCATCAGTGAGGGGACAGGGCTTGGCACAGATACGCAGTATTTT,CAISEGTGLGTDTQYF
TRBV2,NA,TRBJ1-4,once,TGTGCCAGCAAGTCGTCTTGGGCTGAAAAACTGTTTTTT,CASKSSWAEKLFF